This TCR beta chain was captured by sequencing in a study of shared clonotypes between healthy human individuals. Study observations and caveats: Across subsets, estimated richness was generally greater for naive than for memory populations. Represented genetic and exposure-history diversity was restricted by having few donors. Rarefaction demonstrated incomplete sorted-subset sequencing despite large depth. Sample collection involved blood only; tissue repertoires are likely different.

The germline V gene encodes CDR1 SGDLS and CDR2 YYNGEE. The CDR3 has 16 amino acids. Trimming removed 2 bases at V and 3 bases at J, with 16 bases between. Produced via immunoSEQ multiplex PCR; TCRdb's table is partial and in-frame only. The sample holds some 660,000 clones; around 73% are singletons and the top ten take 1.5% to 2%. Comments on this clone: The antigen is not known.

Input material: memory CD4+ T cells sorted from blood. Subset described: CD45RA-negative fraction. This clonotype originated in a woman aged 25 to 39 in good health. This chain uses TRBV9 with TRBJ2-3; maybe TRBD1 (7 bases). The CDR3 loop reads CASSVLQGGATDTQYF. The CDR3 region has the DNA TGTGCCAGCAGCGTTCTCCAGGGGGGCGCAACAGATACGCAGTATTTT.